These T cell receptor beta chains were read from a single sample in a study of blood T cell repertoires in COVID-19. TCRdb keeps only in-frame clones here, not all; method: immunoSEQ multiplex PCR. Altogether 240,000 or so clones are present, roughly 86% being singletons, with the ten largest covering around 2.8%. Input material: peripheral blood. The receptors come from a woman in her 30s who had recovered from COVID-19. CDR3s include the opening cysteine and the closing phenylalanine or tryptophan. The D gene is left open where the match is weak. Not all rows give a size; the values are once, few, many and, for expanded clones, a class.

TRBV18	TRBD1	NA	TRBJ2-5	TGTGCCAGCTCACCGGGGACAGGGTATGAGACCCAGTACTTC	CASSPGTGYETQYF
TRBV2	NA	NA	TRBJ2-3	TGTGTTGGGCAGGGTGGTGAAGATACGCAGTATTTT	CVGQGGEDTQYF
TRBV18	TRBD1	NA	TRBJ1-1	TGTGCCAGCTCACCATCAGGGGGCTTGCCGGTTGACACTGAAGCTTTCTTT	CASSPSGGLPVDTEAFF
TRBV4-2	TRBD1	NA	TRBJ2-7	TGTGCCAGCAGCCGACGAACAGGGGTGGACTTTTCCCTATCCTACGAGCAGTACTTC	CASSRRTGVDFSLSYEQYF
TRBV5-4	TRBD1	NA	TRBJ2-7	TGTGCCAGCAGCTTTAGGCCCCGACAGGGGACCTACGAGCAGTACTTC	CASSFRPRQGTYEQYF
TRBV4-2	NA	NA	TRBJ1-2	TGTGCCAGCAGCGTGACAGGAGCTCTTAACTATGGCTACACCTTC	CASSVTGALNYGYTF
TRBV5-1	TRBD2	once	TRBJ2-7	TGCGCCAGCAGCGCGACTAGCGGGCCCGCTAATGAGCAGTACTTC	CASSATSGPANEQYF
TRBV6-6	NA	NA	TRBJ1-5	TGTGCCAGCAGCCCGGACAGATTGAAGGATCAGCCCCAGCATTTT	CASSPDRLKDQPQHF
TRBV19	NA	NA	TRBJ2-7	TGTGCCAGTAGTTGGCCAGGACAAGGGGCCTACGAGCAGTACTTC	CASSWPGQGAYEQYF
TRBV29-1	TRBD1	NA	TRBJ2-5	TGCAGCGTGGCCTCCGGGACAGGATGGGAGACCCAGTACTTC	CSVASGTGWETQYF
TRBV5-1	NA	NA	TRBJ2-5	TGCGCCAGCAGCGGAGACGGATCCAACCAAGAGACCCAGTACTTC	CASSGDGSNQETQYF
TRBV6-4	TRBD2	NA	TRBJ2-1	TGTGCCAGCAGTGATCTTGTAACGGGGGGTCTGGATGAGCAGTTCTTC	CASSDLVTGGLDEQFF
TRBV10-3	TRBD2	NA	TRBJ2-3	TGTGCCATCAGGGGAGCGGGGGGTTTGACAGATACGCAGTATTTT	CAIRGAGGLTDTQYF
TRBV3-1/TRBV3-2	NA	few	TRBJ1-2	TGTGCCAGCAGCCAAGATTTCGGGGGAGGCTACACCTTC	CASSQDFGGGYTF
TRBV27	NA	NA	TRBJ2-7	TGTGCCAGCAGTTCTAAGGCGGCCTCGGGGTTTTACTACGAGCAGTACTTC	CASSSKAASGFYYEQYF
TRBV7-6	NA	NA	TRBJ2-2	TGTGCCAGCAGCGCTGTAGAGCCTTACACCGGGGAGCTGTTTTTT	CASSAVEPYTGELFF
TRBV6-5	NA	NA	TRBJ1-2	TGTGCCAGCAGCCCCGGACAGCTCTATGGCTACACCTTC	CASSPGQLYGYTF
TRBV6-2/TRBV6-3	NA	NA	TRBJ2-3	TGTGCCAGCAGTTTTAACACAGATACGCAGTATTTT	CASSFNTDTQYF
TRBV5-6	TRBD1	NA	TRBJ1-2	TGTGCCAGCAGTCCGACAGGGGCTAACTATGGCTACACCTTC	CASSPTGANYGYTF
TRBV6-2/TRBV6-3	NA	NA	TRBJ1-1	TGTGCCAGCAGTTACTCAGAACTGGCGGCCCTGAACACTGAAGCTTTCTTT	CASSYSELAALNTEAFF
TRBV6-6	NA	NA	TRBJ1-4	TGTGCCAGCATAAAGGGGGTACGGGGTAATGAAAAACTGTTTTTT	CASIKGVRGNEKLFF
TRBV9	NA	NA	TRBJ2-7	TGTGCCAGCAGCCCCGGGACAAGTTACGAGCAGTACTTC	CASSPGTSYEQYF
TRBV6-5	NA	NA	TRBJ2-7	TGTGCCAGCAGTCCTCCCCCCGGCTACGAGCAGTACTTC	CASSPPPGYEQYF
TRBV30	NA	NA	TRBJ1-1	TGTGCCTGGAGTATAGAGGACATTCAGAACACTGAAGCTTTCTTT	CAWSIEDIQNTEAFF
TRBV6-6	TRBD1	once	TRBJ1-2	TGTGCCAGCGTCCAGACAGGGAACTATGGCTACACCTTC	CASVQTGNYGYTF
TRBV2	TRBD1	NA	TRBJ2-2	TGTGCCAGCACCCTAGACAAGGGGGCGGGCGGGGAGCTGTTTTTT	CASTLDKGAGGELFF
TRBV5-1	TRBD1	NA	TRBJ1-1	TGCGCCAGCAACAGACAGGGTTGGGACACTGAAGCTTTCTTT	CASNRQGWDTEAFF
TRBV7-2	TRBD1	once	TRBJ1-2	TGTGCCAGCAGCACAGGGGCGGGCTATGGCTACACCTTC	CASSTGAGYGYTF
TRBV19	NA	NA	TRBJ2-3	TGTGCCAGTAGTACAGTCAGGGGGCTGGCGGGGGGCACAGATACGCAGTATTTT	CASSTVRGLAGGTDTQYF
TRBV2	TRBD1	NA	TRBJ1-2	TGTGCCAGCAGTGGCCCCGGGACAGGGGCCTACGTTAACTATGGCTACACCTTC	CASSGPGTGAYVNYGYTF
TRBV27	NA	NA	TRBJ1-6	TGTGCCAGCAGGGAAGAACAGGGATGGAATTCACCCCTCCACTTT	CASREEQGWNSPLHF
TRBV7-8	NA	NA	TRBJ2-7	TGTGCCAGCAGCCCCGGGGTGGGGAGTAGCTCCTACGAGCAGTACTTC	CASSPGVGSSSYEQYF
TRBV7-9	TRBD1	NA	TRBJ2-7	TGTGCCAGCAGCTCTACCGGGACAGGGTCCTACGAGCAGTACTTC	CASSSTGTGSYEQYF
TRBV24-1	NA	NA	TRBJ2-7	TGTGCCACCAGTGACCGGTCCGGGGGCGGGGGTAACGAGCAGTACTTC	CATSDRSGGGGNEQYF
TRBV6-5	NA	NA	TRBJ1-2	TGTGCCAGCAGCCCCCGTGAGGGGGGGCACTATGGCTACACCTTC	CASSPREGGHYGYTF
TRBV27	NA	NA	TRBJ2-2	TGTGCCAGCAGGTACAGGGCTGACACCGGGGAGCTGTTTTTT	CASRYRADTGELFF
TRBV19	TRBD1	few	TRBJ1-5	TGTGCCAGTAGTAAGCGGGACAGGGGTTACAATCAGCCCCAGCATTTT	CASSKRDRGYNQPQHF
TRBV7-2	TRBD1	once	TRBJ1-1	TGTGCCAGCAGCTTATCAGGGGGTTCCGCTTTCTTT	CASSLSGGSAFF
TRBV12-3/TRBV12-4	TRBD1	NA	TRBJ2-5	TGTGCCAGCAATCGACAGGGGGGGGAGACCCAGTACTTC	CASNRQGGETQYF
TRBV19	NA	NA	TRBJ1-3	TGTGCCAGTAGTTACAGGGACTCTGGAAACACCATATATTTT	CASSYRDSGNTIYF
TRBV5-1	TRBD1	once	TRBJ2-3	TGCGCCAGCAGCCCTCAATGGACAGGGAGCACAGATACGCAGTATTTT	CASSPQWTGSTDTQYF
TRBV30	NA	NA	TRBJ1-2	TGTGCCTGGAGTGTACAAGGGGGAATCGTCGGCTACACCTTC	CAWSVQGGIVGYTF
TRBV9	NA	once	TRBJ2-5	TGTGCCAGCAGCGTAGCCGGGACACAAGAGACCCAGTACTTC	CASSVAGTQETQYF
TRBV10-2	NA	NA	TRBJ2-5	TGCGCCAGCAGTGAGCTGGCCGAGACCCAGTACTTC	CASSELAETQYF
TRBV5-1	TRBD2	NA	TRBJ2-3	TGCGCCAGCAGCTTGGGCACGGGGGGGCCCTCGGATACGCAGTATTTT	CASSLGTGGPSDTQYF
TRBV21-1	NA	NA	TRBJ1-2	TGTGCCAGCACGAGCCAAAGAGGGACAGCGCTCGGCTACACCTTC	CASTSQRGTALGYTF